The source of this TCR beta chain is a study of spatial heterogeneity in lung cancer. For the study at large: For tumor regions, TCR transcript counts showed a strong correlation with a T cell module score derived from matched bulk RNA-seq.

Study-level findings and limits: Intratumoral expanded alpha and beta TCR counts were found to track tumor mutation counts.

Time point here: sample taken at primary tumor resection. The donor group consisted of under 90 patients who had untreated, early-stage non-small cell lung cancer. Whole RNA was taken from tumor, nontumor lung or frozen PBMC; it was then sequenced unsorted. All TCR cDNA molecules were individually tagged with a unique molecular identifier. TCRdb redid the calling of the 5' RACE reads with MiXCR, one entry per CDR3 protein. This sample yields 100,000 to 110,000 distinct CDR3 sequences, of which 4.4% are seen a single time; 21% belongs to the top ten. Notes on this clonotype: Its matching antigen is unknown.

The CDR3 is 13 residues long. Here the sequenced sample was lung tumor tissue, taken at surgery. This receptor was obtained from a male donor with early-stage non-small cell lung cancer. The chain links TRBV21-1 to TRBJ1-3. TRBV21-1 corresponds to a pseudogene. The CDR3 DNA is TGTGCCAGCAGCAGATTCTCTGGAAACACCATATATTTT. Its protein product is CASSRFSGNTIYF.